This T cell receptor beta chain was sequenced for a study of cytomegalovirus exposure and HLA in healthy donors. Whole-study results and caveats: It was in a later analysis that TCR association rates were seen to vary by HLA locus, highest for DRB1 and lowest for HLA-C. Further analysis, carried out later, found HLA-associated TCR beta chains more clonally expanded than equally common other chains.

Amplification used 60 Vbeta primers and 13 Jbeta primers. Produced via immunoSEQ multiplex PCR; TCRdb's table is partial and in-frame only. The sample holds tens of thousands of clones. On this clone itself: Its antigen is not identified.

Participants comprised healthy donors of bone marrow. V shed 2 bases and J shed 1 base, with 6 bases lying between them. CDR1 and CDR2 (germline): SGHRS, YFSETQ. The CDR3 loop spans 13 amino acids. Material for sequencing was PBMCs. The chain has TRBV5-1 and TRBJ1-1; a possible D gene is TRBD1 (6 bases). The receptor was derived from a middle-aged woman in good health and CMV-seropositive. The CDR3 coding sequence is TGCGCCAGCAGCTTCAGGGGGAACACTGAAGCTTTCTTT. This sequence encodes CASSFRGNTEAFF.